The clone carrying this T cell receptor (beta chain) is a singleton in its sample. The entry originates in a study of blood T cell repertoires in COVID-19. Study-level information: Sources were T cells, B-cell-depleted T cells, or PBMCs; the material itself was cDNA or gDNA.

V was trimmed by 4 bases and J by 0 bases, leaving 11 bases between them. The CDR3 loop spans 15 amino acids. Germline V gene data show CDR1 as SGDLS and CDR2 as YYNGEE. TCRdb's copy holds only in-frame clones and misses some; the assay was immunoSEQ multiplex PCR. The table shows 300,000 to 350,000 clones, with about 92% occurring only once. The receptor's source is a woman aged 55-75 years with COVID-19, enrolled during active disease. V and J are TRBV9 and TRBJ2-1; maybe TRBD1 (6 bases). The sequencing input was peripheral blood. DNA for the CDR3: TGTGCCAGCAGCCCCACAGGGAGCTCCTACAATGAGCAGTTCTTC. Protein sequence: CASSPTGSSYNEQFF.